This T cell receptor beta chain was retrieved from a study of Graves' ophthalmopathy and Graves' hyperthyroidism. The authors amplified TCR beta CDR3 regions, and they did so from RNA transcripts for repertoire sequencing. The first round was an RT-PCR with HTBI primers, and the second round was a multiplex PCR. TCRdb re-called the multiplex PCR reads through MiXCR, storing one row per CDR3 protein. Of roughly 600,000 distinct CDR3 sequences in the sample, about two fifths were seen once. Germline V gene sequence: CDR1 MNHNS, CDR2 SASEGT. This CDR3 has 14 residues. Study-wide points: With 70.59% sensitivity and about 78% specificity, the model predicted ophthalmopathy progression. Cross-validated, the 13-signature model showed 87.88%/81.08% sensitivity/specificity, and 80%/75% in the test set.

As concerns this clonotype: Its specificity is unknown. Just one base apart from a much larger clone, this may be a read error.

This sequence joins TRBV6-1 and TRBJ1-2; D not resolved. Sequencing was performed on peripheral blood or thyroid tissue (not recorded which). This TCR was recovered from an adult man with Graves' hyperthyroidism. The CDR3 protein is CARSERVSIYGYTF. The CDR3 nucleotides read TGTGCCAGAAGTGAAAGGGTGTCTATCTATGGCTACACCTTC.